This TCR beta chain was observed in a study of T cell repertoires in cytomegalovirus infection. Germline V CDR1 and CDR2: SGDLS, YYNGEE. CDR3 length: 15 residues. After removal of 2 bases from V and 5 bases from J, the junction contained 3 bases not matched to a gene. One entry per CDR3 protein, called by TCRdb with MiXCR from the reads. Of approximately 600,000 distinct CDR3 sequences detected, over 35% appear once; the ten largest clones hold around 46%. Remarks on this clonotype: Its antigen remains unknown.

Sequencing was performed on cultured PBMCs, taken from culture after CMV antigen stimulation. The receptor was derived from a human donor in good health (CMV status not recorded). Some clones in this sample may be carry-over from other donors' samples. This chain joins TRBV9 and TRBJ2-1; TRBD2 matches at 11 bases. CDR3 sequence (DNA): TGTGCCAGCAGCGTGTCGGGACTAGCGGACAATGAGCAGTTCTTC. Residues: CASSVSGLADNEQFF.